The T cell receptor (beta chain) described here comes from a study of T cell responses to AZD1222 COVID-19 vaccine (dated by TCRdb to the early 2020s). Regarding the research as a whole: AZD1222 recipients given second doses at about 4 weeks or at about 12 weeks were pooled, since spike-specific TCR depth and breadth were not found to differ between the two schedules. TCR sequencing covered about 230 trial participants: some 210 given two doses of AZD1222 and about 26 given two doses of MenACWY control vaccine. Trial participants were enrolled into age subgroups of 18-55, 56-69 and 70-plus years, which contained about 150, 28 and 57 TCR-sequenced participants, respectively.

As for this clone: No antigen is known for it. Base-call qualities are not available, and no considerably larger clone is one nucleotide away.

The CDR3 regions of human TCRbeta chains were analyzed by immunosequencing. In the source study's methods: TCRs in the repertoires were matched against a reference library of SARS-CoV-2-specific TCRs that had been generated with the MIRA antigen-specificity platform. Breadth was defined as the fraction of unique TCRs that were SARS-CoV-2-associated. Depth was defined as the fraction of total T cells that were SARS-CoV-2-associated. Using the MIRA data, every spike-specific TCR was mapped to the spike region that the TCR reacted to and assigned to either a CD4 or a CD8 class. Log10-transformed breadth and depth values were compared by one-way ANOVA with Sidak's multiple comparisons tests. What TCRdb holds here is the immuneACCESS table cut down to in-frame rearrangements. Part of the clones is not present; checked against another copy, under half of the missing clones reflect an unresolved V gene, and the others are unexplained. The V and J calls and clone size come from that table; D and trimming were worked out from the DNA. The sample profile shows about 150,000 clones; 94% of them were found once. 0.95% to 1.5% of the sample is taken by the ten largest.

The sample's time point label, decoded: baseline before first vaccination. Vaccinee samples came from UK trials COV001 and COV002, including a single-blind randomized controlled phase 2/3 trial of AZD1222 (ChAdOx1 nCoV-19) in healthy adults. For TCRbeta chain sequencing, PBMC samples were collected from trial participants at day 0 and at day 28 after the second dose. Results and caveats for the whole study, not just this receptor: Because no day 14 peak-response samples were available, the repertoires could be characterized only after the peak T cell response. Conclusions about previously exposed vaccinees are limited, since just a handful of AZD1222 recipients were seropositive for SARS-CoV-2 at baseline. Nearly half of unique spike-specific TCRs reportedly recognized epitopes outside regions mutated in the B.1.351 and B.1.1.7 variants. In the small 56-69-year group, the increase in depth fell short of significance, most likely because of low power. The vaccine-associated CD4 TCRs covered the entire spike protein, and the dominant responses fell in regions 160-218 and 743-854. After two AZD1222 doses, spike-specific TCR breadth and depth were significantly higher than at day 0 and than in MenACWY recipients. Participants were mostly white British, with more females than males. The authors suggested clonal diversity may have been underestimated.

For CDR1 and CDR2, the germline V gene lists MDHEN and SYDVKM. Trimming takes 8 bases from V and 9 bases from J, and the germline ends sit 11 bases apart. The CDR3 contains 12 residues, cysteine and phenylalanine counted. Only CDR3 DNA is held: 36 bases, read in frame from base 1. The V and J segments used are TRBV28 and TRBJ1-6; no D gene call is confident. The sequencing here drew on peripheral blood, taken on day 0 of AZD1222 vaccination. The receptor comes from an adult in good health. In nucleotides, the sequence is TGTGCCAGCCGGCAAGGATTTTCACCCCTCCACTTT. Translation gives CASRQGFSPLHF.